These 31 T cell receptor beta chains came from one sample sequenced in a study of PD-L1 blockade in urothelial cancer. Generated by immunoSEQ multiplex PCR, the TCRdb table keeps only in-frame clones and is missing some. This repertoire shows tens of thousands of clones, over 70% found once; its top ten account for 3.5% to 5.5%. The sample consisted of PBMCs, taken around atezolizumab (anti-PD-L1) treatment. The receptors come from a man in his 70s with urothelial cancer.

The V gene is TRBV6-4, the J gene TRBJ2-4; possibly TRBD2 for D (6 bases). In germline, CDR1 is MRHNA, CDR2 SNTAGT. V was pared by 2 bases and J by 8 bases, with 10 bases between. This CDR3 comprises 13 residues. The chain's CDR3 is CASSDQGGDIQYF. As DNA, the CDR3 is TGTGCCAGCAGTGACCAGGGAGGAGACATTCAGTACTTC.

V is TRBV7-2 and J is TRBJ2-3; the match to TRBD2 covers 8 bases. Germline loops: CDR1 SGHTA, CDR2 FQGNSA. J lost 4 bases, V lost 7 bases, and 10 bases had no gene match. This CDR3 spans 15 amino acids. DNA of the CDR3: TGTGCCAGCACCACCCGGGGGGGCACCCCAGATACGCAGTATTTT. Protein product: CASTTRGGTPDTQYF.

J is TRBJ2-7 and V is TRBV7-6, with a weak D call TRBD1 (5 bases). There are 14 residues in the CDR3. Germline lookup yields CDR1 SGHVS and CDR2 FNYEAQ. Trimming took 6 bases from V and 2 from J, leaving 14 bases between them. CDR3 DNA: TGTGCCAGCAGTCCCGAAGGGGCCCCCTACGAGCAGTACTTC. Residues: CASSPEGAPYEQYF.

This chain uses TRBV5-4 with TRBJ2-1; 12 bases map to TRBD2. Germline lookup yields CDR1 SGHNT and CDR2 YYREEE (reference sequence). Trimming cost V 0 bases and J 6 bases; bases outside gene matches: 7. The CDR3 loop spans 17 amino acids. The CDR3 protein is CASSLGGTGLAGNEQFF. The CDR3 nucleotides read TGTGCCAGCAGCTTGGGGGGAACGGGACTAGCGGGCAATGAGCAGTTCTTC.

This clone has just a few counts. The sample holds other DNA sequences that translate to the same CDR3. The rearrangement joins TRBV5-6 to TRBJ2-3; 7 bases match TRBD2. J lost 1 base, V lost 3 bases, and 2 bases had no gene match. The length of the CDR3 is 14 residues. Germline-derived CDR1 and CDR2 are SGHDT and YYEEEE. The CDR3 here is CASSSLAGTDTQYF. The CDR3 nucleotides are TGTGCCAGCAGCTCCCTAGCGGGCACAGATACGCAGTATTTT.

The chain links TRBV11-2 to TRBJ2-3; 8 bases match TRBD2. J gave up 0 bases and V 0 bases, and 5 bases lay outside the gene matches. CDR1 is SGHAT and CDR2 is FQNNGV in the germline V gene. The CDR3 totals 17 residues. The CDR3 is CASSLDEIAGSTDTQYF. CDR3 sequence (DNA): TGTGCCAGCAGCTTAGATGAGATAGCGGGGAGCACAGATACGCAGTATTTT.

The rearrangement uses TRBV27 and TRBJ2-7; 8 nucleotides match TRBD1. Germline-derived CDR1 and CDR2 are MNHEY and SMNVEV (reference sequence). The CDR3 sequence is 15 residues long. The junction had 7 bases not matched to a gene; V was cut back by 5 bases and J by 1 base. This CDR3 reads CASSRPGGGSYEQYF. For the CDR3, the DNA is TGTGCCAGCAGTCGTCCAGGGGGCGGGTCCTACGAGCAGTACTTC.

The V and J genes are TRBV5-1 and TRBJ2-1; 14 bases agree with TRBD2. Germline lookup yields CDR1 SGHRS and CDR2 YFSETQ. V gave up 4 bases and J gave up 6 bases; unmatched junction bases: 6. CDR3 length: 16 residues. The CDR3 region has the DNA TGCGCCAGCAGCCCAAGACTAGCGGGAGGGGGCAATGAGCAGTTCTTC. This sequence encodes CASSPRLAGGGNEQFF.

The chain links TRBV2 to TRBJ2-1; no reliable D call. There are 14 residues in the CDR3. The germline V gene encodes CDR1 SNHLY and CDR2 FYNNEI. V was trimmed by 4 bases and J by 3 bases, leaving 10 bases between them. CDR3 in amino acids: CASSGANFYNEQFF. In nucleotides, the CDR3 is TGTGCCAGCAGTGGGGCAAATTTCTACAATGAGCAGTTCTTC.

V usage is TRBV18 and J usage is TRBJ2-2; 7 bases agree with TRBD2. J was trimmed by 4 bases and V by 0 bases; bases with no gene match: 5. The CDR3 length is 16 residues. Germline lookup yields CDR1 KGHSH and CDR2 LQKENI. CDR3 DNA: TGTGCCAGCTCACCACCACTGACTAGCTTCACCGGGGAGCTGTTTTTT. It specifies CASSPPLTSFTGELFF. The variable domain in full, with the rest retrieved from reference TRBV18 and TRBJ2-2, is NAGVMQNPRHLVRRRGQEARLRCSPMKGHSHVYWYRQLPEEGLKFMVYLQKENIIDESGMPKERFSAEFPKEGPSILRIQQVVRGDSAAYFCASSPPLTSFTGELFFGEGSRLTVL.

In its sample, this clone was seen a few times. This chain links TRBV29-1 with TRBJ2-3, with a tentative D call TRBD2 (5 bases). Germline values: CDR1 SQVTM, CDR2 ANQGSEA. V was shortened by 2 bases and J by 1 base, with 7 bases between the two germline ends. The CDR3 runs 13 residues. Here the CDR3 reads CSVELLGTDTQYF. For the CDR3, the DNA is TGCAGCGTTGAACTACTAGGCACAGATACGCAGTATTTT.

The CDR3 region has the DNA TGTGCCAGCAGTTTGGGGGGCTCTGGGGCCAACGTCCTGACTTTC. This gives the protein CASSLGGSGANVLTF. The chain couples TRBV28 to TRBJ2-6; tentatively, D is TRBD2 (6 bases). The CDR3 has 15 amino acids. Germline CDR1 MDHEN, CDR2 SYDVKM. Between the trimmed V and J ends, which lost 3 bases and 0 bases, there was a span of 6 bases.

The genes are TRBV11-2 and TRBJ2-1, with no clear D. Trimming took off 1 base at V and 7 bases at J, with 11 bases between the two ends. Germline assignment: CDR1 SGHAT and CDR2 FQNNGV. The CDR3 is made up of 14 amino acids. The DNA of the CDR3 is TGTGCCAGCAGCTTAGGCTTACCCAGTAATGAGCAGTTCTTC. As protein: CASSLGLPSNEQFF.

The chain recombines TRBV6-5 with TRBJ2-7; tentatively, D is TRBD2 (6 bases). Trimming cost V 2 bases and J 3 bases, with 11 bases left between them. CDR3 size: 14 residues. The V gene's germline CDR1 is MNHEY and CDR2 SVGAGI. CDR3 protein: CASSYGLASYEQYF. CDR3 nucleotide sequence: TGTGCCAGCAGTTACGGGCTAGCGAGCTACGAGCAGTACTTC.

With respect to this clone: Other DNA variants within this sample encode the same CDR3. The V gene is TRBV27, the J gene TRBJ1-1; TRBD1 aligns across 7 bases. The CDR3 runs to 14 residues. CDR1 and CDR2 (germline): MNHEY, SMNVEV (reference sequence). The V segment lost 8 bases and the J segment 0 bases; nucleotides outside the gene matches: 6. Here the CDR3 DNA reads TGTGCCAGCCGACAGGGATGGATGAACACTGAAGCTTTCTTT. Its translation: CASRQGWMNTEAFF.

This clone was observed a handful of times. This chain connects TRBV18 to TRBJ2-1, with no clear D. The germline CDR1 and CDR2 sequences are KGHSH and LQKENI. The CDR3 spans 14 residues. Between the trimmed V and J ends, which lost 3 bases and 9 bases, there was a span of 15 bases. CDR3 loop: CASSPDSSRREQFF. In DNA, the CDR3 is TGTGCCAGCTCACCCGACTCCTCAAGGCGTGAGCAGTTCTTC.

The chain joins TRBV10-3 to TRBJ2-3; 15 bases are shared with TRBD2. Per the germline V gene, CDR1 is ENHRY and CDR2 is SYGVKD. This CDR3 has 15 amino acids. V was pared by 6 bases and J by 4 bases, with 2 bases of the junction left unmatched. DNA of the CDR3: TGTGCCATCAGCGGACTAGCGGGAGGGCCAGATACGCAGTATTTT. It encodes CAISGLAGGPDTQYF.

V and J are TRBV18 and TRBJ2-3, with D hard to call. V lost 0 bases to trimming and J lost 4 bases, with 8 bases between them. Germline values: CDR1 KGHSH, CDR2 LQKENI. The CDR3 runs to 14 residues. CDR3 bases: TGTGCCAGCTCACCACCGAGTCTCCCAGATACGCAGTATTTT. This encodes CASSPPSLPDTQYF.

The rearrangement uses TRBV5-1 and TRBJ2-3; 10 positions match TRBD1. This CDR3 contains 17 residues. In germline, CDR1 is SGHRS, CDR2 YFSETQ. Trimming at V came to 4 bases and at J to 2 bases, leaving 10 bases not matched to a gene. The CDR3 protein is CASSPQTGQGITDTQYF. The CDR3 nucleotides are TGCGCCAGCAGCCCGCAAACGGGACAGGGGATCACAGATACGCAGTATTTT.

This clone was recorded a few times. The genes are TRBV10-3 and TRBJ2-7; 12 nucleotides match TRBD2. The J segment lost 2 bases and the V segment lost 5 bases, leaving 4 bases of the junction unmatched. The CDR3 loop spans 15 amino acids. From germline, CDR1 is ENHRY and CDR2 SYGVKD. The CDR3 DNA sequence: TGTGCCATCAGTCCACTAGCGGGAGGCGCCTACGAGCAGTACTTC. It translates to CAISPLAGGAYEQYF.

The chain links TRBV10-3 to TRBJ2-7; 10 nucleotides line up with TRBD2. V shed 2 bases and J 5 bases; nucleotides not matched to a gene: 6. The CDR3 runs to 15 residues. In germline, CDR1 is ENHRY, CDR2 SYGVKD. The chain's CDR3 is CAISEGLAASDEQYF. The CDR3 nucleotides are TGTGCCATCAGTGAGGGACTAGCGGCGTCGGACGAGCAGTACTTC.

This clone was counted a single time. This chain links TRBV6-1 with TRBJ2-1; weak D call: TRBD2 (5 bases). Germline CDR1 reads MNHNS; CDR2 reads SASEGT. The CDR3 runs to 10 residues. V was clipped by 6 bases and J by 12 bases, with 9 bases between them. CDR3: CASSEGSQFF. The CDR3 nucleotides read TGTGCCAGCAGCGAGGGTTCGCAGTTCTTC.

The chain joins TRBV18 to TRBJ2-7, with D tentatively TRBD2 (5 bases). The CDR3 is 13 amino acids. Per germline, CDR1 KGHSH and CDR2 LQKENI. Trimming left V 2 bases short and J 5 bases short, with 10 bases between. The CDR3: CASSPEEDDEQYF. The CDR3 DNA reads TGTGCCAGCTCACCAGAGGAGGACGACGAGCAGTACTTC.

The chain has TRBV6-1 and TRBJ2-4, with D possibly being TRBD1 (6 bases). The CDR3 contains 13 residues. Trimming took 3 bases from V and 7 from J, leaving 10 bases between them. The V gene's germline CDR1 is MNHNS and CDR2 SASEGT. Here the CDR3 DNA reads TGTGCCAGCAGTGAGGAGACAGGCAACATTCAGTACTTC. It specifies CASSEETGNIQYF.

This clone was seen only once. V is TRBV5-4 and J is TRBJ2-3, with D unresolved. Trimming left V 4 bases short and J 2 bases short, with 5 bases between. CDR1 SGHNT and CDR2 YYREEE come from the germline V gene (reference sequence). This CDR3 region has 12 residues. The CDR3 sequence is CASSADTDTQYF. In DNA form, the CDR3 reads TGTGCCAGCAGCGCGGACACAGATACGCAGTATTTT.

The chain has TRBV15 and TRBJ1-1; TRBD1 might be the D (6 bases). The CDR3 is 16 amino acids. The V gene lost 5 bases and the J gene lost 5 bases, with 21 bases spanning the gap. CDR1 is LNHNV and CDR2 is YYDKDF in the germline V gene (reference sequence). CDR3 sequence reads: CATSPPRQGRGTEAFF. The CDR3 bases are TGTGCCACCAGCCCCCCGAGGCAGGGGCGAGGGACTGAAGCTTTCTTT.

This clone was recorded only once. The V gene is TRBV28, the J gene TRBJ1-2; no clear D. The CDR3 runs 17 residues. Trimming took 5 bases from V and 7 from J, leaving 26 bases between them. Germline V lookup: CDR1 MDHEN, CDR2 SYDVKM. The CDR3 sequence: CASSTSPGAHSAGGYTF. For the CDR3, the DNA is TGTGCCAGCAGTACAAGTCCGGGAGCCCATAGCGCGGGTGGCTACACCTTC.

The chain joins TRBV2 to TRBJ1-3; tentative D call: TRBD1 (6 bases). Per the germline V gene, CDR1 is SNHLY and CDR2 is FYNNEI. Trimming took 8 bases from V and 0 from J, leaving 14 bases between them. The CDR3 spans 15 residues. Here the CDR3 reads CASRKNRDSGNTIYF. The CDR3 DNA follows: TGTGCCAGCCGGAAAAACAGGGACTCTGGAAACACCATATATTTT.

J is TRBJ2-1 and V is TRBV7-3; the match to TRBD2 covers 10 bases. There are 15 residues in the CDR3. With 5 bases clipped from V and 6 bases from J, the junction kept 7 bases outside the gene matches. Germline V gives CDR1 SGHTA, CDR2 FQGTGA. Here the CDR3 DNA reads TGTGCCAGCAGCCCACGACTAGCGGGCCTCAATGAGCAGTTCTTC. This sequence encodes CASSPRLAGLNEQFF. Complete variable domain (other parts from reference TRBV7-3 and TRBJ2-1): GAGVSQTPSNKVTEKGKYVELRCDPISGHTALYWYRQSLGQGPEFLIYFQGTGAADDSGLPNDRFFAVRPEGSVSTLKIQRTERGDSAVYLCASSPRLAGLNEQFFGPGTRLTVL.

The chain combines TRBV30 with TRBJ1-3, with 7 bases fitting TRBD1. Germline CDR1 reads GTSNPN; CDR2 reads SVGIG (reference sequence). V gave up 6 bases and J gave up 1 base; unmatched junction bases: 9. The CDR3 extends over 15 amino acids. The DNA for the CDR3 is TGTGCCTGCCCAACGATGGGACAGTCTGGAAACACCATATATTTT. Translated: CACPTMGQSGNTIYF.

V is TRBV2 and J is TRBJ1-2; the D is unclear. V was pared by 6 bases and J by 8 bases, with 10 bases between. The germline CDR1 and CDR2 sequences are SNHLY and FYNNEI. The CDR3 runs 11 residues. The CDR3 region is CASRVAGGYTF. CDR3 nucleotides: TGTGCCAGCAGGGTGGCGGGAGGCTACACCTTC. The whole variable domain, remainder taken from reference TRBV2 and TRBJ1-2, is EPEVTQTPSHQVTQMGQEVILRCVPISNHLYFYWYRQILGQKVEFLVSFYNNEISEKSEIFDDQFSVERPDGSNFTLKIRSTKLEDSAMYFCASRVAGGYTFGSGTRLTVV.